Each of the 25 T cell receptor beta chains below was sequenced from the same sample in a study of cytomegalovirus exposure and HLA in healthy donors. Primers: 60 Vbeta forward and 13 Jbeta reverse. Profiling relied on immunoSEQ multiplex PCR, and the TCRdb table lists in-frame clones only, not all of them. The sample shows approximately 74,000 clones, approximately 80% of them seen only once. Source material: PBMCs. The receptors shown here come from a young woman in good health and CMV-seronegative.

The V and J genes are TRBV11-3 and TRBJ2-1; 12 bases agree with TRBD1. The CDR3 extends over 14 amino acids. Germline trimming cut 3 bases from V and 9 bases from J; bases unmatched to any gene: 3. The germline V gene has CDR1 SGHNT and CDR2 YENEEA. For the CDR3, the DNA is TGTGCCAGCAGCTTCGGGACAGGGGGCTTTGAGCAGTTCTTC. It is translated as CASSFGTGGFEQFF.

This clone was seen a handful of times. The rearrangement uses TRBV5-6 and TRBJ2-7; the match to TRBD1 covers 9 bases. J lost 4 bases, V lost 5 bases, and 10 bases had no gene match. The CDR3 is made up of 15 amino acids. Germline loops: CDR1 SGHDT, CDR2 YYEEEE. CDR3 nucleotides: TGTGCCAGCAGTTCGGGACAGGGTGCGGTTTACGAGCAGTACTTC. Encoded protein: CASSSGQGAVYEQYF.

V is TRBV29-1 and J is TRBJ2-2, with 8 nucleotides matching TRBD1. This CDR3 has 16 amino acids. Germline V CDR1 and CDR2: SQVTM, ANQGSEA. V was pared by 6 bases and J by 0 bases, with 9 bases of the junction left unmatched. CDR3 coding DNA: TGCAGCGTGCAGAACCGGACAGGGCCGAACACCGGGGAGCTGTTTTTT. Protein product: CSVQNRTGPNTGELFF.

The chain is built from TRBV18 and TRBJ2-3; 10 nucleotides align to TRBD1. V lost 5 bases, J lost 2 bases, and 4 bases stayed unmatched. The CDR3 covers 15 residues. The V gene's germline CDR1 is KGHSH and CDR2 LQKENI. For the CDR3, the DNA is TGTGCCAGCTCATACGACAGGGGGCCCACAGATACGCAGTATTTT. This encodes CASSYDRGPTDTQYF.

The rearrangement joins TRBV5-5 to TRBJ2-6, with 7 bases identical to TRBD1. The CDR3 is 17 amino acids. CDR1 and CDR2 from the germline V gene are SGHKS and YYEKEE (reference sequence). With 7 bases clipped from V and 1 base from J, the junction kept 11 bases outside the gene matches. The chain's CDR3 is CASSADREWSGANVLTF. The DNA for the CDR3 is TGTGCCAGCTCCGCTGACAGGGAATGGTCTGGGGCCAACGTCCTGACTTTC. Full variable domain (outside the CDR3, taken from reference TRBV5-5 and TRBJ2-6): DAGVTQSPTHLIKTRGQQVTLRCSPISGHKSVSWYQQVLGQGPQFIFQYYEKEERGRGNFPDRFSARQFPNYSSELNVNALLLGDSALYLCASSADREWSGANVLTFGAGSRLTVL.

V and J are TRBV28 and TRBJ2-7; perhaps TRBD1 as D (6 bases). From germline, CDR1 is MDHEN and CDR2 SYDVKM. This CDR3 contains 12 residues. The V end lost 8 bases, the J end lost 1 base, and 9 bases lay between the germline ends. The CDR3 DNA sequence: TGTGCCAGCTCCGACAGGTCCTACGAGCAGTACTTC. Protein: CASSDRSYEQYF. Full variable domain (missing parts from reference TRBV28 and TRBJ2-7): DVKVTQSSRYLVKRTGEKVFLECVQDMDHENMFWYRQDPGLGLRLIYFSYDVKMKEKGDIPEGYSVSREKKERFSLILESASTNQTSMYLCASSDRSYEQYFGPGTRLTVT.

The genes are TRBV16 and TRBJ1-1; TRBD1 matches 8 bases. The CDR3 sequence is 13 residues long. Trimming took 5 bases from V and 4 from J; bases not matched to a gene: 3. The V gene's germline CDR1 is KGHSY and CDR2 FQNENV. CDR3 DNA: TGTGCCAGCAGCGACAGGGGATCCACTGAAGCTTTCTTT. Encoded protein: CASSDRGSTEAFF.

This chain joins TRBV6-5 and TRBJ1-5; maybe TRBD1 (6 bases). CDR1 is MNHEY, CDR2 SVGAGI, per germline. The CDR3 contains 14 residues. The V gene lost 6 bases and the J gene lost 2 bases, with 11 bases spanning the gap. The CDR3 DNA is TGTGCCAGCAGCCGACAGGCGGGCAATCAGCCCCAGCATTTT. Its protein product is CASSRQAGNQPQHF.

This sequence joins TRBV5-1 and TRBJ2-5, with D uncertain. Germline V gives CDR1 SGHRS, CDR2 YFSETQ. V gave up 1 base and J gave up 2 bases, with 6 bases separating them. The CDR3 covers 13 residues. The CDR3 spells CASSLSEQETQYF. The CDR3 DNA reads TGCGCCAGCAGCTTGTCGGAGCAAGAGACCCAGTACTTC.

This clone came up once. This chain connects TRBV27 to TRBJ2-3, with a possible D match to TRBD1 (5 bases). Trimming shortened V by 6 bases and J by 2 bases, and 6 bases separated the two germline ends. CDR1 and CDR2 from the germline V gene are MNHEY and SMNVEV (reference sequence). The CDR3 has 12 residues. CDR3 sequence reads: CASRTATDTQYF. The CDR3 DNA is TGTGCCAGCAGGACAGCCACAGATACGCAGTATTTT.

This rearrangement joins TRBV7-9 to TRBJ1-4; no reliable D call. The CDR3 runs 12 residues. The germline V gene has CDR1 SEHNR and CDR2 FQNEAQ (reference sequence). V gave up 3 bases and J gave up 7 bases, with 6 bases separating them. The CDR3 protein is CASSLSSEKLFF. CDR3 nucleotide sequence: TGTGCCAGCAGCTTGTCGAGTGAAAAACTGTTTTTT.

The chain employs TRBV5-4 and TRBJ2-3; D may be TRBD2 (5 bases). V was cut by 2 bases and J by 0 bases, with 16 bases left in between. The CDR3 extends over 17 amino acids. Germline CDR1 reads SGHNT; CDR2 reads YYREEE (reference sequence). The CDR3 loop reads CASSFSLAVTSTDTQYF. The CDR3 nucleotides read TGTGCCAGCAGCTTTAGCCTAGCTGTGACTAGCACAGATACGCAGTATTTT.

This clone was counted between two and nine times. The CDR3 sequence: CASSESSSYNSPLHF. In nucleotides, the CDR3 is TGTGCCAGCAGCGAAAGTAGCTCCTATAATTCACCCCTCCACTTT. The chain employs TRBV9 and TRBJ1-6; no definite D call. Looked up from germline, CDR1 is SGDLS and CDR2 is YYNGEE. V shed 3 bases and J shed 0 bases, with 7 bases lying between them. This CDR3 region has 15 residues.

The chain has TRBV30 and TRBJ1-2; a weak D match, TRBD1 (6 bases). The CDR3 extends over 13 amino acids. Germline values: CDR1 GTSNPN, CDR2 SVGIG (reference sequence). Deletions cut 0 bases from V and 8 bases from J, with 13 bases between. The CDR3 coding sequence is TGTGCCTGGAGTGTGGGGACAACGTGGGGCTACACCTTC. Encoded protein: CAWSVGTTWGYTF. Full variable domain (remainder filled in from reference TRBV30 and TRBJ1-2): SQTIHQWPATLVQPVGSPLSLECTVEGTSNPNLYWYRQAAGRGLQLLFYSVGIGQISSEVPQNLSASRPQDRQFILSSKKLLLSDSGFYLCAWSVGTTWGYTFGSGTRLTVV.

This clone was found a few times. The rearrangement uses TRBV6-1 and TRBJ1-2; the D gene is possibly TRBD1 (6 bases). The germline V gene encodes CDR1 MNHNS and CDR2 SASEGT. The CDR3 extends over 14 amino acids. V was cut by 1 base and J by 3 bases, with 9 bases left in between. The CDR3 protein is CASSEEQGYYGYTF. The CDR3 DNA reads as TGTGCCAGCAGTGAAGAACAGGGCTACTATGGCTACACCTTC.

This clone was observed a handful of times. The gene calls are TRBV28 and TRBJ2-7; 7 bases are a match to TRBD2. CDR1 and CDR2 from the germline V gene are MDHEN and SYDVKM. The CDR3 is 14 residues long. V dropped 3 bases and J dropped 4; count of bases not matched to a gene: 6. CDR3 sequence reads: CASSLGTTIYEQYF. In DNA, the CDR3 is TGTGCCAGCAGTTTGGGGACTACGATATACGAGCAGTACTTC.

The V call is TRBV13, the J call TRBJ2-5; D unclear. With the DNA end fitting TRBJ2-7 better, the J assignment may be wrong. Germline V gene sequence: CDR1 PRHDT, CDR2 FYEKMQ (reference sequence). There are 12 residues in the CDR3. The CDR3: CASSLGNSEQYF. The CDR3 DNA reads as TGTGCCAGCAGCTTAGGAAACTCCGAGCAGTACTTC.

V and J are TRBV7-2 and TRBJ1-5; 8 bases fit TRBD1. The V gene end was trimmed by 5 bases and the J gene end by 1 base; junction bases not matched to a gene: 7. In germline, CDR1 is SGHTA, CDR2 FQGNSA. The CDR3 has 16 amino acids. CDR3 amino acids: CASSTPQGASNQPQHF. Here the CDR3 DNA reads TGTGCCAGCAGCACTCCTCAGGGGGCGAGCAATCAGCCCCAGCATTTT. The entire variable domain, with the rest obtained from reference TRBV7-2 and TRBJ1-5, is as follows: GAGVSQSPSNKVTEKGKDVELRCDPISGHTALYWYRQSLGQGLEFLIYFQGNSAPDKSGLPSDRFSAERTGGSVSTLTIQRTQQEDSAVYLCASSTPQGASNQPQHFGDGTRLSIL.

This clone was recorded a few times. The chain combines TRBV28 with TRBJ1-1; 9 positions agree with TRBD1. Trimming at V came to 6 bases and at J to 5 bases, leaving 10 bases not matched to a gene. The CDR3 has 15 residues. Per the germline V gene, CDR1 is MDHEN and CDR2 is SYDVKM. This CDR3 reads CASRAGTGLRTEAFF. CDR3 coding DNA: TGTGCCAGCAGAGCCGGGACAGGGTTGAGAACTGAAGCTTTCTTT.

V and J are TRBV29-1 and TRBJ2-3; 9 nucleotides line up with TRBD2. V was pared by 7 bases and J by 8 bases, with 10 bases of the junction left unmatched. The CDR3 is 13 amino acids. Germline CDR1 and CDR2: SQVTM and ANQGSEA. DNA of the CDR3: TGCAGCGCGGCGGGGGGGTGGGCCGGTACGCAGTATTTT. Translated, it gives CSAAGGWAGTQYF.

This clone was found a few times. The CDR3 sequence: CASSRDSGSNQPQHF. For the CDR3, the DNA is TGTGCCAGCAGCCGGGACAGCGGGTCAAATCAGCCCCAGCATTTT. This chain links TRBV6-6 with TRBJ1-5; 7 bases are shared with TRBD1. The V gene end was trimmed by 6 bases and the J gene end by 4 bases; junction bases not matched to a gene: 9. Germline CDR1 MNHNY, CDR2 SVGAGI (reference sequence). The CDR3 has 15 amino acids.

The V and J genes are TRBV6-5 and TRBJ1-5; D might be TRBD1 (6 bases). Trimming removed 0 bases at V and 7 bases at J, with 16 bases between. The CDR3 is 16 amino acids. The germline V gene encodes CDR1 MNHEY and CDR2 SVGAGI. CDR3 bases: TGTGCCAGCAGTTACTCAGGGGGAGGGATAGGACAGCCCCAGCATTTT. Protein sequence: CASSYSGGGIGQPQHF.

The CDR3 here is CASSADRREKLFF. CDR3 nucleotide sequence: TGTGCCAGCAGTGCGGACAGGAGAGAAAAACTGTTTTTT. The gene calls are TRBV25-1 and TRBJ1-4; TRBD1 agrees at 7 bases. V gave up 4 bases and J gave up 8 bases; unmatched junction bases: 4. The CDR3 is 13 residues long. Germline-derived CDR1 and CDR2 are MGHDK and SYGVNS.

The chain links TRBV14 to TRBJ2-5; tentative D call: TRBD1 (6 bases). V dropped 3 bases and J dropped 11 bases, with 16 bases sitting between them. This CDR3 is built from 13 residues. Germline assignment: CDR1 SGHDN and CDR2 FVKESK. CDR3: CASSQGALREQYF. CDR3 in DNA: TGTGCCAGCAGCCAGGGGGCTTTGAGGGAGCAGTACTTC. Filled out from reference TRBV14 and TRBJ2-5, the complete variable domain reads EAGVTQFPSHSVIEKGQTVTLRCDPISGHDNLYWYRRVMGKEIKFLLHFVKESKQDESGMPNNRFLAERTGGTYSTLKVQPAELEDSGVYFCASSQGALREQYFGPGTRLLVL.

This chain joins TRBV10-1 and TRBJ1-2; 7 nucleotides agree with TRBD1. The V gene's germline CDR1 is WNHNN and CDR2 SYGVQD (reference sequence). The CDR3 is 11 amino acids. Trimming at V came to 6 bases and at J to 13 bases, leaving 8 bases not matched to a gene. CDR3 in DNA: TGCGCCAGCAGGGGACAGTCCGGTCCCACCTTC. Protein: CASRGQSGPTF.